One TCR beta chain is described in this entry. This clonotype has ten or more counts. The clone's antigen remains unknown. Base qualities are not provided; no much larger clone lies one nucleotide away. This entry is derived from a study of T cells in Graves' hyperthyroidism and ophthalmopathy (dated by TCRdb to between 2019 and 2020). As for the study more broadly: Peripheral blood samples were taken at the time of initial diagnosis, prior to any treatment. To identify TCR V-J signatures that set the groups apart, the researchers used a discovery cohort of 100 patients, made up of around 42 with Graves' ophthalmopathy and 57 with stable Graves' hyperthyroidism. After blood sampling, hyperthyroidism patients were treated with methimazole at a starting dose of 30 mg daily, and ophthalmopathy patients were treated with high-dose intravenous methylprednisolone. According to the paper, TCR Vbeta CDR3 sequencing was carried out on 120 to 150 peripheral blood samples, which came from approximately 43 ophthalmopathy, roughly 75 hyperthyroidism and roughly 17 progressor patients. The study also compared thyroid tissue and blood T-cell repertoires from about 6 Graves' hyperthyroidism patients. The approximately 100 discovery patients were divided at random into training and test sets in a 7:3 ratio. Whether ophthalmopathy could be predicted prospectively was tested in an independent validation cohort made up of 18 to 20 hyperthyroidism patients plus 17 patients who later progressed to ophthalmopathy.

Hyperthyroidism patients were aged 18 to 65 years and newly diagnosed, with disease duration of less than 2 months. Exclusion was applied to patients with uncontrolled infections, other autoimmune diseases, pregnancy or lactation. Diagnoses were established on the basis of clinical symptoms, serum thyroxine and TRAb, thyroid ultrasound, and orbital computed tomography. For progressor patients, blood was drawn at the first diagnosis of hyperthyroidism, before any ophthalmopathy symptoms had appeared. PBMCs were separated from under 11 ml of fresh peripheral blood using Ficoll-Paque density gradient centrifugation. Patients classed as progressors first received a Graves' hyperthyroidism diagnosis and then went on to develop ophthalmopathy during follow-up. Total RNA was extracted using Trizol reagent, and RNA quality was assessed on an Agilent 2100 Bioanalyzer. The CDR3 has 13 amino acids, counting the end cysteine and phenylalanine. Of the read, only the CDR3 DNA is kept; its 39 bases are in frame from base 1. The trim is 0 bases for V and 10 bases for J, with a gap of 12 bases between the germline ends. Taken from the germline V gene (reference sequence), the CDR1 and CDR2 loops are MNHNY and SVGAGI.

The full study reports these points: Ophthalmopathy was separated from stable hyperthyroidism by a 13 V-J signature model, with approximately 90% sensitivity and about 81% specificity obtained in cross-validation and 80%/75% obtained in testing. During validation, the model predicted progression to ophthalmopathy a median of around 6 months ahead of onset, with more than 55% sensitivity and 72% to 85% specificity. Most expanded thyroid clonotypes (frequency above 0.001) were also found in blood, which suggests that blood repertoires may mirror thyroid immune responses. Sample size was not statistically predetermined, and blinding of investigators to group allocation was not performed.

Amplification of TCR beta CDR3 regions was carried out from RNA transcripts. For the first round of RT-PCR on the TCR CDR3, the HTBI primer set was used together with the Qiagen OneStep RT-PCR kit. The libraries were constructed in a second round of multiplex PCR and then size-selected and purified. Paired-end sequencing of the libraries was performed with 100 bp reads on an Illumina HiSeq2000. Concerning the study's data processing: Raw data were processed with SOAPnuke, discarding reads with adapters, uncalled bases, mean Phred below 15, or no exact constant-primer or identifier match. COPE v1.2.5 was used to merge the high-quality paired reads, and each unique nucleotide sequence was defined as a clonotype. MiTCR v1.1 was used to align the clonotypes against IMGT TRBV, TRBD and TRBJ reference segments. Analysis was restricted to V-J combinations with a frequency above 0.0001, which covered over 98% of repertoires. A TCS score was defined as the ratio between F50 (clonal expansion) and ExV (chaos), using BLOSUM62-based TCRdist between CDR3 peptides within each V-J. Welch's t-statistics and random forest reduced 514 V-J features to about 13, which were used in a naive Bayes classifier (R e1071). The public reads were reprocessed in TCRdb via fastp at Q25 and MiXCR, keeping in-frame beta chains. Rows merge per CDR3 protein into single entries with the most common DNA and genes. TCRdb assigned the V and J calls; the authors' analysis was not used. This sample has approximately 400,000 distinct CDR3 sequences in its table, and more than 15% of those were observed once. The ten largest clonotypes hold roughly a quarter of the sample.

Sequencing used blood. Here the chain combines TRBV6-6 and TRBJ1-2; the D segment cannot be called with confidence. The origin of this receptor is a young woman with Graves' hyperthyroidism that later progressed to Graves' ophthalmopathy. The CDR3 region: CASSYSPVRDYTF. The DNA reads as follows: TGTGCCAGCAGTTACTCTCCAGTGCGTGACTACACCTTC.